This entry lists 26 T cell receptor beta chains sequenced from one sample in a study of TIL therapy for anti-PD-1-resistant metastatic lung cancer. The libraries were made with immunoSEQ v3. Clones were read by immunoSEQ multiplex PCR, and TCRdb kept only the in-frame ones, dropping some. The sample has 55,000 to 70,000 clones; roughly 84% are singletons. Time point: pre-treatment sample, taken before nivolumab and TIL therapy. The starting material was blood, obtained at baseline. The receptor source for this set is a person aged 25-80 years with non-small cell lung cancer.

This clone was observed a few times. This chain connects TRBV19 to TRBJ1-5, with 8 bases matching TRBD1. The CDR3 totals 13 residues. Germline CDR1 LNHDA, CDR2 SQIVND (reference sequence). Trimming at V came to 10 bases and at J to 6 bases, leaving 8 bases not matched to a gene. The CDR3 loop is CATADRAGQPQHF. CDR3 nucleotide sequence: TGTGCCACCGCGGACAGGGCAGGTCAGCCCCAGCATTTT.

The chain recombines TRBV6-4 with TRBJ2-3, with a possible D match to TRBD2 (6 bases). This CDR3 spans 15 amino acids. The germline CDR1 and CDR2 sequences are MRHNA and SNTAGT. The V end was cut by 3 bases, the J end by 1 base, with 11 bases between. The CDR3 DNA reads TGTGCCAGCAGTGAGCAGGGCGGGGGCACAGATACGCAGTATTTT. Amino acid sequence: CASSEQGGGTDTQYF.

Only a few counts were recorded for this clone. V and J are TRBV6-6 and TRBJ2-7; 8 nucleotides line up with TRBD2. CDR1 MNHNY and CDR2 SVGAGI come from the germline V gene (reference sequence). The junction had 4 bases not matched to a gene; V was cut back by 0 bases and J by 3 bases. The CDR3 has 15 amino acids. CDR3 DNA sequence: TGTGCCAGCAGTTACTCGACCCGGGAGGGCTACGAGCAGTACTTC. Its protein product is CASSYSTREGYEQYF.

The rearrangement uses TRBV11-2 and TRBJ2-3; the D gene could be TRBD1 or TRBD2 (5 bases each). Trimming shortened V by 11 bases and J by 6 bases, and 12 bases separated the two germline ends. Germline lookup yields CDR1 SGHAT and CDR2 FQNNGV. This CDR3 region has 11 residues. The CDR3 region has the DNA TGTGCCGCAGGGACGGGGGATACGCAGTATTTT. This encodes CAAGTGDTQYF.

The CDR3 is CASSVFGGTNTGELFF. The CDR3 coding sequence is TGTGCCAGCAGTGTATTCGGAGGGACGAACACCGGGGAGCTGTTTTTT. V is TRBV6-1 and J is TRBJ2-2; the D gene is possibly TRBD2 (6 bases). Trimming removed 4 bases at V and 0 bases at J, with 12 bases between. Germline V lookup: CDR1 MNHNS, CDR2 SASEGT. The CDR3 has 16 amino acids.

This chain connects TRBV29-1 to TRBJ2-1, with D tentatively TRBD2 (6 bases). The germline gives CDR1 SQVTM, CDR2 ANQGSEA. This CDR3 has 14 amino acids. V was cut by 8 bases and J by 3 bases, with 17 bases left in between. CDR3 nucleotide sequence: TGCAGCCTCAGCGGCGGGGAGAGCTACAATGAGCAGTTCTTC. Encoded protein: CSLSGGESYNEQFF.

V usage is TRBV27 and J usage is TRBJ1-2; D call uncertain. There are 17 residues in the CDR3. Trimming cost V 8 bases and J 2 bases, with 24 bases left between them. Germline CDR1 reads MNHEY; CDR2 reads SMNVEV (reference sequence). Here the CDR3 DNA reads TGTGCCAGCTCAAAAGCGGGCTCTGATGGTCCCAACTATGGCTACACCTTC. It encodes CASSKAGSDGPNYGYTF.

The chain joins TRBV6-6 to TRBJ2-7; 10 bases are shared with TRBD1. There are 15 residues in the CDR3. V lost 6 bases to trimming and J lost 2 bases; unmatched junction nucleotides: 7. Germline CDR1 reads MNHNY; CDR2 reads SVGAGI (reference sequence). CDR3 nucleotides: TGTGCCAGCAGCCCTCGACAGGGGGCCGCCTACGAGCAGTACTTC. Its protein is CASSPRQGAAYEQYF.

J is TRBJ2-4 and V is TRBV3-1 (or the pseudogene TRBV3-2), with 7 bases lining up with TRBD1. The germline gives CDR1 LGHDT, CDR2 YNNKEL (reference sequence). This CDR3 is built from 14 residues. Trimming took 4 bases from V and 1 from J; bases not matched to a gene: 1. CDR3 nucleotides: TGTGCCAGCAGCCCACAGGGGGCCAAAAACATTCAGTACTTC. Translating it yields CASSPQGAKNIQYF.

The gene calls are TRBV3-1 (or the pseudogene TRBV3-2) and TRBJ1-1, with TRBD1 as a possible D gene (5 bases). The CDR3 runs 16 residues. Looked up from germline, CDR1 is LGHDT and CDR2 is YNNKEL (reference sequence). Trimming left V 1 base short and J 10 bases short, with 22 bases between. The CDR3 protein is CASSQGTSGTQNSAFF. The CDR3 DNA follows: TGTGCCAGCAGCCAAGGAACTTCAGGGACGCAGAACTCAGCTTTCTTT.

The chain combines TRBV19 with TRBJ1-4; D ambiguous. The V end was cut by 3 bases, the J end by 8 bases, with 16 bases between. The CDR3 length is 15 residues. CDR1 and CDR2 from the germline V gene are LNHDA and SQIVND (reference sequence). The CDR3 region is CASSIPLGSNEKLFF. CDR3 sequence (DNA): TGTGCCAGTAGTATTCCCCTAGGAAGTAACGAAAAACTGTTTTTT.

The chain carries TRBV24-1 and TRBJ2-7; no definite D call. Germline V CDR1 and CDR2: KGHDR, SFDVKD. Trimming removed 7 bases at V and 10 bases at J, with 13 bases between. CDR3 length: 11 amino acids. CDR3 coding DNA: TGTGCCACCAGCCATTTGGGGTCTCAGTACTTC. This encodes CATSHLGSQYF.

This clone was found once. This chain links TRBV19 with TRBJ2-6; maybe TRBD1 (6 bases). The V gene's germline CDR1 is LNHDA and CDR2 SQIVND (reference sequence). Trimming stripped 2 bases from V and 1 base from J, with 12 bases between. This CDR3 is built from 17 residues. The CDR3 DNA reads TGTGCCAGTAGTATATGGGGACAAGATTCTGGGGCCAACGTCCTGACTTTC. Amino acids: CASSIWGQDSGANVLTF.

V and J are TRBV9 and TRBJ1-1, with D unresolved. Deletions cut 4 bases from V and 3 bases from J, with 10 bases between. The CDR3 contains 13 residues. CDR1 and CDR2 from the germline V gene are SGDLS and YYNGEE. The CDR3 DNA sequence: TGTGCCAGCAGCCTCAGGTTGGACACTGAAGCTTTCTTT. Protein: CASSLRLDTEAFF.

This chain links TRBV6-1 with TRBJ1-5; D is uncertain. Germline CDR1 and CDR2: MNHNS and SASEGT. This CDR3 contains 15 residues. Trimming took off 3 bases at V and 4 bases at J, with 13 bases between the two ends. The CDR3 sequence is CASSDPLEGNQPQHF. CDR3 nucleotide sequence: TGTGCCAGCAGTGACCCACTGGAGGGAAATCAGCCCCAGCATTTT.

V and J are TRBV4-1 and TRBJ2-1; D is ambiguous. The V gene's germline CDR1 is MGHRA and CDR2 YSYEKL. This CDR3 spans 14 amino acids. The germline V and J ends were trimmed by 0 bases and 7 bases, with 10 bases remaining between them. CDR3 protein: CASSQEGIRNEQFF. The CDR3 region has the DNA TGCGCCAGCAGCCAAGAGGGGATCAGGAATGAGCAGTTCTTC.

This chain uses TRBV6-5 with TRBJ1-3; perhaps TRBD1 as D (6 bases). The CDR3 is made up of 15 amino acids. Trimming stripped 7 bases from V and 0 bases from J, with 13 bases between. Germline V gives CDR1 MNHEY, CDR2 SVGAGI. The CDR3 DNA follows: TGTGCCAGCACCAAGACAGGAGACTCTGGAAACACCATATATTTT. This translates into CASTKTGDSGNTIYF.

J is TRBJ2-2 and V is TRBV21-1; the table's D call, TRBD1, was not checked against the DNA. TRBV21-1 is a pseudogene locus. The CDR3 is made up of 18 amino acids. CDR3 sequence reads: CASSKAPAGGAGTGELFF. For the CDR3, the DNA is TGTGCCAGCAGCAAAGCACCTGCAGGGGGCGCAGGCACCGGGGAGCTGTTTTTT.

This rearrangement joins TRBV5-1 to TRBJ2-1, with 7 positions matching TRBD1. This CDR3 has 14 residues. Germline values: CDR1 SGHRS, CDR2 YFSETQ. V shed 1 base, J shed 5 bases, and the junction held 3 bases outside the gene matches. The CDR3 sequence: CASSLRGLDNEQFF. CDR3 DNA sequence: TGCGCCAGCAGCTTGAGGGGGCTAGACAATGAGCAGTTCTTC.

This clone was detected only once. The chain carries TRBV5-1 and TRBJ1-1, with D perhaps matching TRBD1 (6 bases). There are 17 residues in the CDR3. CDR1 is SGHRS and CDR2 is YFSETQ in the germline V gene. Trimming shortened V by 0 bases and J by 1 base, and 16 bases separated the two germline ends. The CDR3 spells CASSLAGLGQPNTEAFF. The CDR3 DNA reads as TGCGCCAGCAGCTTGGCCGGGCTCGGACAGCCGAACACTGAAGCTTTCTTT.

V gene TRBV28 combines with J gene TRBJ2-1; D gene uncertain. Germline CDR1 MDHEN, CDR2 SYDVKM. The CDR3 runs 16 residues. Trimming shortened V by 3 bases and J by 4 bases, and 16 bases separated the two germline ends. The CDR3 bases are TGTGCCAGCAGTTTGTCCGGCAAAGAAGAATACAATGAGCAGTTCTTC. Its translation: CASSLSGKEEYNEQFF.

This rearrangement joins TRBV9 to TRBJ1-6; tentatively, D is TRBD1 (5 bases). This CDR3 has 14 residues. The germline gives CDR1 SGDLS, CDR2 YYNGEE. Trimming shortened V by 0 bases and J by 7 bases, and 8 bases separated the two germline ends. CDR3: CASSVAGRNSPLHF. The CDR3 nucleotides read TGTGCCAGCAGCGTAGCAGGGAGGAATTCACCCCTCCACTTT.

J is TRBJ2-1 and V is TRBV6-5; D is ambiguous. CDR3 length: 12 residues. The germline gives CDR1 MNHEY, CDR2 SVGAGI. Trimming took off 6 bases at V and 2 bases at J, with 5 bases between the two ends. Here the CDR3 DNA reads TGTGCCAGCAGATCCACCTACAATGAGCAGTTCTTC. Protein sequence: CASRSTYNEQFF.

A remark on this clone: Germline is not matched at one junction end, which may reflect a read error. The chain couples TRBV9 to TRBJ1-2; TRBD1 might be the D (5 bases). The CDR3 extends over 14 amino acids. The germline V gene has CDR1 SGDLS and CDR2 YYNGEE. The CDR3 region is CATSGGGELNGYTF. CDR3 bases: TGTGCCACCAGCGGGGGTGGGGAGCTGAATGGCTACACCTTC.

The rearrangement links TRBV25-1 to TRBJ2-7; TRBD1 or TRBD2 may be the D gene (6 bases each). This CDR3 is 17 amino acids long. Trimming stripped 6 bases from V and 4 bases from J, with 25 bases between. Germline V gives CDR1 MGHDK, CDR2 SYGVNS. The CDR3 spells CASSGRGGTRLRYEQYF. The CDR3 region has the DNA TGTGCCAGCAGCGGCCGAGGAGGGACACGGCTTAGGTACGAGCAGTACTTC.

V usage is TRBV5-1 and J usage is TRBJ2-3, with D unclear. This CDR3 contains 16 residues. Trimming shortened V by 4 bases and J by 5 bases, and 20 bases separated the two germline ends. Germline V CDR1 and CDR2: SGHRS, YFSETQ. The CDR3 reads CASSRSDSAWGDTQYF. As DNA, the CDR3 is TGCGCCAGCAGCCGTTCTGATAGTGCTTGGGGAGATACGCAGTATTTT.